The 25 T cell receptor beta chains below come from one sample, sequenced in a study of blood T cell repertoires in COVID-19. Method: immunoSEQ multiplex PCR; TCRdb's copy keeps in-frame clones and lacks some. In the table there are about 270,000 clones, approximately 90% of which are singletons. Source material: PBMCs or T cells enriched from blood (not recorded which). The origin of the receptors is a woman in her twenties or thirties with acute COVID-19.

The chain carries TRBV5-1 and TRBJ1-6; 10 bases fit TRBD1. J lost 10 bases, V lost 5 bases, and 9 bases had no gene match. The CDR3 runs 15 residues. The V gene's germline CDR1 is SGHRS and CDR2 YFSETQ. The CDR3 sequence is CASSSRTGGLSPLHF. The CDR3 coding sequence is TGCGCCAGCAGTTCCCGGACAGGGGGATTATCACCCCTCCACTTT.

The chain combines TRBV6-5 with TRBJ1-5, with D unresolved. Trimming stripped 6 bases from V and 3 bases from J, with 6 bases between. The CDR3 has 12 amino acids. The V gene's germline CDR1 is MNHEY and CDR2 SVGAGI. CDR3 protein: CASRQPNQPQHF. CDR3 nucleotides: TGTGCCAGCAGACAGCCCAATCAGCCCCAGCATTTT.

The rearrangement uses TRBV6-5 and TRBJ2-1; D is possibly TRBD1 (5 bases). V lost 5 bases and J lost 3, with 14 bases in between. CDR3 length equals 15 residues. Germline assignment: CDR1 MNHEY and CDR2 SVGAGI. The CDR3 loop reads CASSRRTNNYNEQFF. In DNA, the CDR3 is TGTGCCAGCAGTCGGCGGACAAACAACTACAATGAGCAGTTCTTC.

The CDR3 loop is CASSPGTGQVVHF. The DNA of the CDR3 is TGTGCCAGCAGTCCCGGGACAGGGCAGGTTGTCCACTTT. V gene TRBV28 combines with J gene TRBJ1-6; TRBD1 aligns across 9 bases. From germline, CDR1 is MDHEN and CDR2 SYDVKM. The CDR3 has 13 residues. Germline trimming cut 5 bases from V and 17 bases from J; bases unmatched to any gene: 10.

This clone has a single count. The chain uses TRBV3-1 (or the pseudogene TRBV3-2) and TRBJ1-2; 7 nucleotides line up with TRBD1. The CDR3 runs to 13 residues. Germline V CDR1 and CDR2: LGHDT, YNNKEL (reference sequence). V shed 3 bases and J 6 bases; nucleotides not matched to a gene: 4. CDR3 sequence (DNA): TGTGCCAGCAGCCAGGGACAGTCGGATGGCTACACCTTC. Translation: CASSQGQSDGYTF.

V is TRBV18 and J is TRBJ1-1, with no clear D. The V gene's germline CDR1 is KGHSH and CDR2 LQKENI. This CDR3 comprises 14 residues. The ends were cut back, 1 base at V and 1 base at J, with 7 bases in the middle. The CDR3 loop reads CASSPLRENTEAFF. In DNA, the CDR3 is TGTGCCAGCTCACCACTCCGGGAGAACACTGAAGCTTTCTTT.

This clone was observed a few times. This sequence joins TRBV5-1 and TRBJ1-1; 10 positions agree with TRBD1. Germline CDR1 is SGHRS and CDR2 is YFSETQ. The CDR3 is made up of 14 amino acids. With 6 bases clipped from V and 4 bases from J, the junction kept 6 bases outside the gene matches. The CDR3 coding sequence is TGCGCCAGCACCTGGGACAGGGGAGGCACTGAAGCTTTCTTT. Its protein product is CASTWDRGGTEAFF.

CDR3 in DNA: TGTGCCAGCAGCCCAGGACTAGCGGGAGGTAATACCGGGGAGCTGTTTTTT. It translates to CASSPGLAGGNTGELFF. The V gene is TRBV9, the J gene TRBJ2-2, with 14 bases matching TRBD2. The CDR3 loop spans 17 amino acids. Germline CDR1 reads SGDLS; CDR2 reads YYNGEE. V shed 4 bases and J 5 bases; nucleotides not matched to a gene: 7.

The CDR3 bases are TGTGCCAGCTTGGCGGTGGCGGGAGGAGGTGGGGGCCTTACCTACAATGAGCAGTTCTTC. Its translation is CASLAVAGGGGGLTYNEQFF. V and J are TRBV28 and TRBJ2-1; TRBD2 matches 8 bases. The length of the CDR3 is 20 residues. CDR1 MDHEN and CDR2 SYDVKM come from the germline V gene. The ends lost 8 bases at V and 2 bases at J; junction bases unmatched: 23.

The rearrangement links TRBV14 to TRBJ2-7, with 10 bases aligning to TRBD2. The ends lost 4 bases at V and 0 bases at J; junction bases unmatched: 0. The CDR3 contains 14 residues. Per germline, CDR1 SGHDN and CDR2 FVKESK. The DNA of the CDR3 is TGTGCCAGCAGCCCTAGCGGGAGCTCCTACGAGCAGTACTTC. As protein: CASSPSGSSYEQYF.

The chain combines TRBV12-5 with TRBJ2-2, with 9 bases aligning to TRBD1. The CDR3 runs to 17 residues. The ends lost 2 bases at V and 6 bases at J; junction bases unmatched: 10. Germline CDR1 is LGHNT and CDR2 is FRNRAP. The CDR3 bases are TGTGCTAGTGGTTTGACCCGGGACAGGGAAGGTTCCGGGGAGCTGTTTTTT. Protein sequence: CASGLTRDREGSGELFF.

V gene TRBV19 combines with J gene TRBJ1-4; D gene uncertain. Germline loops: CDR1 LNHDA, CDR2 SQIVND (reference sequence). The CDR3 length is 12 residues. V was shortened by 3 bases and J by 12 bases, with 11 bases between the two germline ends. Here the CDR3 DNA reads TGTGCCAGTAGTATTCTGGGTGAGGAACTGTTTTTT. Its protein product is CASSILGEELFF. Looking up the rest from reference TRBV19 and TRBJ1-4 gives the full variable domain: DGGITQSPKYLFRKEGQNVTLSCEQNLNHDAMYWYRQDPGQGLRLIYYSQIVNDFQKGDIAEGYSVSREKKESFPLTVTSAQKNPTAFYLCASSILGEELFFGSGTQLSVL.

The chain recombines TRBV6-6 with TRBJ1-6; 7 bases fit TRBD1. The CDR3 totals 14 residues. The trim removed 5 bases at V and 7 bases at J, leaving 5 bases unmatched. CDR1 and CDR2 (germline): MNHNY, SVGAGI (reference sequence). CDR3 bases: TGTGCCAGCAGTCACAGGGGCCCCAATTCACCCCTCCACTTT. Encoded protein: CASSHRGPNSPLHF.

The chain links TRBV21-1 to TRBJ2-2; the DNA was not compared with TRBD1, the D call given in the table. TRBV21-1 is an annotated pseudogene. CDR3 size: 15 residues. CDR3 loop: CASSKGQGYPGELFF. In nucleotides, the CDR3 is TGTGCCAGCAGCAAAGGACAGGGGTATCCCGGGGAGCTGTTTTTT.

The chain joins TRBV18 to TRBJ2-3, with 9 positions matching TRBD2. The CDR3 contains 15 residues. CDR1 is KGHSH and CDR2 is LQKENI in the germline V gene. J gave up 2 bases and V 7 bases, and 7 bases lay outside the gene matches. The CDR3 DNA follows: TGTGCCAGCTACGGGCTAGCGGGGCTCACAGATACGCAGTATTTT. Translated: CASYGLAGLTDTQYF.

This clone was recorded only once. The V gene is TRBV5-1, the J gene TRBJ2-5, with 10 bases that match TRBD1. Germline-derived CDR1 and CDR2 are SGHRS and YFSETQ. The CDR3 contains 14 residues. V gave up 4 bases and J gave up 3 bases; unmatched junction bases: 3. The CDR3 is CASSRTGGEETQYF. The CDR3 coding sequence is TGCGCCAGCAGCAGGACAGGGGGAGAAGAGACCCAGTACTTC.

This clone has just a few counts. CDR3 sequence reads: CASSRGAGGDTQYF. For the CDR3, the DNA is TGTGCCAGCAGCAGAGGGGCCGGGGGAGATACGCAGTATTTT. The rearrangement links TRBV2 to TRBJ2-3; maybe TRBD2 (6 bases). Germline CDR1 is SNHLY and CDR2 is FYNNEI. The V gene lost 6 bases and the J gene lost 5 bases, with 15 bases spanning the gap. CDR3 length: 14 residues.

This chain joins TRBV28 and TRBJ2-3; D is perhaps TRBD2 (5 bases). CDR1 is MDHEN and CDR2 is SYDVKM in the germline V gene. V dropped 2 bases and J dropped 0 bases, with 15 bases sitting between them. CDR3 length equals 17 residues. CDR3 protein: CASSLHYRGASTDTQYF. CDR3 nucleotide sequence: TGTGCCAGCAGTTTACATTATCGGGGTGCTAGCACAGATACGCAGTATTTT.

This clone was found a few times. This chain links TRBV29-1 with TRBJ2-7; 9 bases match TRBD2. The CDR3 contains 13 residues. CDR1 and CDR2 from the germline V gene are SQVTM and ANQGSEA. V trimming: 3 bases; J trimming: 7 bases; junction bases outside the gene matches: 7. CDR3 protein: CSVEPRREGEQYF. The DNA for the CDR3 is TGCAGCGTTGAGCCTAGGCGGGAGGGTGAGCAGTACTTC.

V usage is TRBV6-1 and J usage is TRBJ2-7; D is undetermined. The germline V gene encodes CDR1 MNHNS and CDR2 SASEGT. The CDR3 spans 14 residues. V dropped 3 bases and J dropped 5 bases, with 14 bases sitting between them. The CDR3: CASSDGMTADEQYF. As DNA, the CDR3 is TGTGCCAGCAGTGATGGTATGACGGCGGACGAGCAGTACTTC.

V gene TRBV5-4 combines with J gene TRBJ2-1; 11 bases are a match to TRBD2. The CDR3 is made up of 15 amino acids. Per germline, CDR1 SGHNT and CDR2 YYREEE (reference sequence). Losses at the gene ends were 4 bases for V and 4 bases for J; bases not matched to a gene: 4. The CDR3 loop is CASSMGLAAYNEQFF. CDR3 in DNA: TGTGCCAGCAGCATGGGACTAGCGGCTTACAATGAGCAGTTCTTC. Based on the CDR3 plus reference TRBV5-4 and TRBJ2-1, the full variable domain is ETGVTQSPTHLIKTRGQQVTLRCSSQSGHNTVSWYQQALGQGPQFIFQYYREEENGRGNFPPRFSGLQFPNYSSELNVNALELDDSALYLCASSMGLAAYNEQFFGPGTRLTVL.

The rearrangement links TRBV28 to TRBJ2-7, with TRBD2 matching 10 bases. V lost 2 bases and J lost 4; bases outside the gene matches: 2. The CDR3 has 14 amino acids. Germline V gives CDR1 MDHEN, CDR2 SYDVKM. CDR3 sequence: CASSLLAGVYEQYF. CDR3 bases: TGTGCCAGCAGTTTACTAGCGGGAGTTTACGAGCAGTACTTC. The full variable domain, completed using reference TRBV28 and TRBJ2-7, is DVKVTQSSRYLVKRTGEKVFLECVQDMDHENMFWYRQDPGLGLRLIYFSYDVKMKEKGDIPEGYSVSREKKERFSLILESASTNQTSMYLCASSLLAGVYEQYFGPGTRLTVT.

The J gene is TRBJ1-5, the V gene TRBV5-4; no reliable D call. The CDR3 covers 13 residues. V shed 3 bases and J shed 5 bases, with 9 bases lying between them. The germline gives CDR1 SGHNT, CDR2 YYREEE (reference sequence). This chain's CDR3 is CASSSGSDQPQHF. CDR3 sequence (DNA): TGTGCCAGCAGCTCAGGTTCAGATCAGCCCCAGCATTTT.

The rearrangement links TRBV7-9 to TRBJ1-6; D is ambiguous. Trimming removed 5 bases at V and 5 bases at J, with 4 bases between. The germline CDR1 and CDR2 sequences are SEHNR and FQNEAQ (reference sequence). This CDR3 has 12 amino acids. The CDR3 spells CASSPDNSPLHF. For the CDR3, the DNA is TGTGCCAGCAGCCCCGATAATTCACCCCTCCACTTT.

The chain couples TRBV27 to TRBJ1-4; the match to TRBD1 covers 7 bases. This CDR3 region has 14 residues. Germline V lookup: CDR1 MNHEY, CDR2 SMNVEV (reference sequence). The junction had 11 bases not matched to a gene; V was cut back by 8 bases and J by 8 bases. The CDR3 region has the DNA TGTGCCAGCGGGAAAGACAGGGTAGGGGAAAAACTGTTTTTT. Its translation is CASGKDRVGEKLFF.